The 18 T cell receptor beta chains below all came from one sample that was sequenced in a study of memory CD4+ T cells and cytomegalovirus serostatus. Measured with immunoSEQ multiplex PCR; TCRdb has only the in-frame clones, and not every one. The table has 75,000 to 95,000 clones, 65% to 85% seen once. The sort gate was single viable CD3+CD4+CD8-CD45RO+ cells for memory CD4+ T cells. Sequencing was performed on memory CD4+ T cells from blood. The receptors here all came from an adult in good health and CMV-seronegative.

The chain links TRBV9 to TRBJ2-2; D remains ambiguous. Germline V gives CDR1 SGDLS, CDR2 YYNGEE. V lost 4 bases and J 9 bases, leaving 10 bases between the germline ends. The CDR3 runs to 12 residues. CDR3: CASSPSGWELFF. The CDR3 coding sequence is TGTGCCAGCAGCCCTTCCGGGTGGGAGCTGTTTTTT.

This CDR3 is CASSLRGGASLTIYF. Here the CDR3 DNA reads TGTGCCAGCAGTTTACGGGGGGGGGCCTCTTTGACCATATATTTT. The rearrangement uses TRBV28 and TRBJ1-3, with D possibly matching TRBD1 (6 bases). Trimming shortened V by 2 bases and J by 10 bases, and 18 bases separated the two germline ends. Germline V gene sequence: CDR1 MDHEN, CDR2 SYDVKM. The CDR3 loop spans 15 amino acids.

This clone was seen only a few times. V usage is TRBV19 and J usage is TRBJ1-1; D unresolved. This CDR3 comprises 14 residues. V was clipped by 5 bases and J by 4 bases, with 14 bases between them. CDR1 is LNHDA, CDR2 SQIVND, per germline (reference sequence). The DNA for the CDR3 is TGTGCCAGTAGTCGGACCGGAGATGGCACTGAAGCTTTCTTT. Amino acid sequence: CASSRTGDGTEAFF.

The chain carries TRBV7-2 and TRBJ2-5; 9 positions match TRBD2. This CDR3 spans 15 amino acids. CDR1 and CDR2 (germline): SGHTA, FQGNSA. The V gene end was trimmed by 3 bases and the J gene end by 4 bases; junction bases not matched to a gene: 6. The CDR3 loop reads CASSFGGGGGETQYF. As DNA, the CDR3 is TGTGCCAGCAGCTTCGGCGGGGGGGGAGGAGAGACCCAGTACTTC.

In DNA form, the CDR3 reads TGTGCCAGCTCACCACTGAAGGGGCGGAGCGGGGAGCTGTTTTTT. This codes for CASSPLKGRSGELFF. V gene TRBV18 combines with J gene TRBJ2-2; a weak D match, TRBD1 (5 bases). Germline CDR1 reads KGHSH; CDR2 reads LQKENI. V lost 1 base, J lost 7 bases, and 13 bases lay in between. The CDR3 contains 15 residues.

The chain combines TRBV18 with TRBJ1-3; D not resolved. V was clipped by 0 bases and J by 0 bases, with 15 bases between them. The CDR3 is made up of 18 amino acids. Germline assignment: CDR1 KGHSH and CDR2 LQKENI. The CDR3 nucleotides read TGTGCCAGCTCACCACCGTTAAGCCTCGGGGTCTCTGGAAACACCATATATTTT. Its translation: CASSPPLSLGVSGNTIYF.

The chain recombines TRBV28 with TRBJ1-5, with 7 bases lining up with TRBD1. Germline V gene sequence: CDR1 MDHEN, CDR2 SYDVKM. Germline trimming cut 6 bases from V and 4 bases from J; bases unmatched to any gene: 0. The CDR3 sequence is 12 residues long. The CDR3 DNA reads TGTGCCAGCAGGACAGGGAATCAGCCCCAGCATTTT. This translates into CASRTGNQPQHF.

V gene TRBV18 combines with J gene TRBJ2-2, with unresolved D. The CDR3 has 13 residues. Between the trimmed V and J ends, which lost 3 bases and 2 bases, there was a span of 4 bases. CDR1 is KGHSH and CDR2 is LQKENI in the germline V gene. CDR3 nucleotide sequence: TGTGCCAGCTCACCGGATAACACCGGGGAGCTGTTTTTT. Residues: CASSPDNTGELFF.

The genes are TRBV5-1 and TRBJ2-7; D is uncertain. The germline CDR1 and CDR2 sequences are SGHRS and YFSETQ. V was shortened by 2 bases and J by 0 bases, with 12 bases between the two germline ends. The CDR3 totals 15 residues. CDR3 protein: CASSFDHQLSYEQYF. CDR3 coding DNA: TGCGCCAGCAGCTTCGACCACCAACTCTCCTACGAGCAGTACTTC.

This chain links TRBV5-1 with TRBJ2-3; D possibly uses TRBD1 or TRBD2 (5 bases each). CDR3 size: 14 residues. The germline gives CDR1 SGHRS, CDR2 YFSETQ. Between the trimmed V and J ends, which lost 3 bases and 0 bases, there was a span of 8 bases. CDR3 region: CASSWDGSTDTQYF. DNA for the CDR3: TGCGCCAGCAGCTGGGACGGAAGCACAGATACGCAGTATTTT.

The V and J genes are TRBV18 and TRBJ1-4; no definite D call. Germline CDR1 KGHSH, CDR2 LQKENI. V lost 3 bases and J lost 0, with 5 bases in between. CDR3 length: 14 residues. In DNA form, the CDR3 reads TGTGCCAGCTCACCTTTGGCAACTAATGAAAAACTGTTTTTT. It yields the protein CASSPLATNEKLFF.

CDR3 sequence: CASSFKGVSNSPLHF. The DNA for the CDR3 is TGTGCCAGCAGTTTCAAGGGGGTATCGAATTCACCCCTCCACTTT. The chain combines TRBV6-5 with TRBJ1-6; a weak D match, TRBD1 (6 bases). Germline CDR1 reads MNHEY; CDR2 reads SVGAGI. This CDR3 region has 15 residues. Trimming shortened V by 4 bases and J by 7 bases, and 14 bases separated the two germline ends.

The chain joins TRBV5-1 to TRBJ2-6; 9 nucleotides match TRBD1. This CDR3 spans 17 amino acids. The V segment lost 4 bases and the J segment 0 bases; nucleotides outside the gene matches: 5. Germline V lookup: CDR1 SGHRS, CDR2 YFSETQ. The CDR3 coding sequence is TGCGCCAGCAGCCTGGGGACAGGGCTCTCTGGGGCCAACGTCCTGACTTTC. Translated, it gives CASSLGTGLSGANVLTF. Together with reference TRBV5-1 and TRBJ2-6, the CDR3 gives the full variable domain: KAGVTQTPRYLIKTRGQQVTLSCSPISGHRSVSWYQQTPGQGLQFLFEYFSETQRNKGNFPGRFSGRQFSNSRSEMNVSTLELGDSALYLCASSLGTGLSGANVLTFGAGSRLTVL.

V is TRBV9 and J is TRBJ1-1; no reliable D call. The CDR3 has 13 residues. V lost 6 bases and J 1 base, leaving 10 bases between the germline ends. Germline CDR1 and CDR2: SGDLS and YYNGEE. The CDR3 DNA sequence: TGTGCCAGCAACCTTCATTCGAACACTGAAGCTTTCTTT. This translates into CASNLHSNTEAFF.

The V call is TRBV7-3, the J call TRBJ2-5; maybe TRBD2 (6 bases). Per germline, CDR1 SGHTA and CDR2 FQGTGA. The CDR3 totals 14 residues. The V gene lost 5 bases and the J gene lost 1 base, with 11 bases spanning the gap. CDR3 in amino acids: CASSLGLPQETQYF. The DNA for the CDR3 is TGTGCCAGCAGCCTTGGACTACCCCAAGAGACCCAGTACTTC.

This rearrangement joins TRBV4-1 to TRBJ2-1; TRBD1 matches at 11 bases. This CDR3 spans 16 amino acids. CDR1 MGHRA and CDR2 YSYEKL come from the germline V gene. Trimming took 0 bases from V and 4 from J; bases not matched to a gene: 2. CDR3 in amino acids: CASSQEGTGGYNEQFF. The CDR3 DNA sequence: TGCGCCAGCAGCCAAGAAGGGACAGGGGGATACAATGAGCAGTTCTTC.

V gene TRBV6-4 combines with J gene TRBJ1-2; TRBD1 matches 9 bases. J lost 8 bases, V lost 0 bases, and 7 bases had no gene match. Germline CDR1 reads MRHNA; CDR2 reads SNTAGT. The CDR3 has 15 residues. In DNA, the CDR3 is TGTGCCAGCAGTGACTCGGGGGGACAGGGCGACGGCTACACCTTC. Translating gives CASSDSGGQGDGYTF.

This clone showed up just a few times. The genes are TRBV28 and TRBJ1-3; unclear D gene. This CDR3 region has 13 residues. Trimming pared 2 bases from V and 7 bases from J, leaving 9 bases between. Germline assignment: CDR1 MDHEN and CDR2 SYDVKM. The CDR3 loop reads CASSLSIVNTIYF. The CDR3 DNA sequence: TGTGCCAGCAGTTTAAGTATTGTTAACACCATATATTTT.